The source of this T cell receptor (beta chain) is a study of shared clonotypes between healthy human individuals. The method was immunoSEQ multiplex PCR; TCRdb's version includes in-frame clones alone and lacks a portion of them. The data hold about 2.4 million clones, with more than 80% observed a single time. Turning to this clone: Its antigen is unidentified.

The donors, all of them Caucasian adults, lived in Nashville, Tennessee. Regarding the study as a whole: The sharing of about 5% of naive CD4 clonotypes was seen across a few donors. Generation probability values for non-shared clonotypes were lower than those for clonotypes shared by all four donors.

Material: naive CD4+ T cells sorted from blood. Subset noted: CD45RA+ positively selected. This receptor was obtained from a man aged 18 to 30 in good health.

In DNA, the CDR3 is TGTGCCAGCAGCTTAGTACCGGCAGCAGATACGCAGTATTTT. It encodes CASSLVPAADTQYF. This chain uses TRBV7-2 with TRBJ2-3; D not resolved. Germline values: CDR1 SGHTA, CDR2 FQGNSA. The V and J ends lost 1 base and 4 bases respectively, with 9 bases between them. The length of the CDR3 is 14 residues.